These 11 T cell receptor beta chains were all obtained from the same sample, sequenced in a study of T cells in Graves' hyperthyroidism and ophthalmopathy. From RNA transcripts, TCR beta CDR3 regions were amplified. The HTBI primer set drove a first-round RT-PCR of the TCR CDR3. One entry per CDR3 protein results from TCRdb running MiXCR on the multiplex PCR reads. The sample yields hundreds of thousands of distinct CDR3 sequences, over 35% seen once. Sequences were obtained from blood. The origin of the receptors is a man aged 18 to 29 with Graves' hyperthyroidism.

This clonotype was observed at least ten times. The chain couples TRBV29-1 to TRBJ2-7, with TRBD2 identical over 12 bases. The germline V gene encodes CDR1 SQVTM and CDR2 ANQGSEA. This CDR3 contains 13 residues. Trimming cost V 8 bases and J 2 bases; bases outside gene matches: 4. The CDR3 protein is CSTWTSGAYEQYF. DNA of the CDR3: TGCAGCACTTGGACTAGCGGGGCCTACGAGCAGTACTTC.

This clonotype was detected a few times. The chain joins TRBV7-2 to TRBJ1-5; no clear D. The CDR3 covers 14 residues. Germline assignment: CDR1 SGHTA and CDR2 FQGNSA. V lost 8 bases, J lost 2 bases, and 13 bases lay in between. CDR3 nucleotide sequence: TGTGCCAGCGTAAAAGGAAGGGGCAATCAGCCCCAGCATTTT. It encodes CASVKGRGNQPQHF.

This chain links TRBV20-1 with TRBJ1-2, with 8 bases that match TRBD1. V was clipped by 4 bases and J by 7 bases; unmatched bases: 5. The CDR3 has 12 residues. Germline V gene lookup returns CDR1 DFQATT and CDR2 SNEGSKA (reference sequence). The CDR3 DNA reads as TGCAGTGCTAAGACAGGGGCGCGTGGCTACACCTTC. This translates into CSAKTGARGYTF.

The chain links TRBV29-1 to TRBJ2-2; D perhaps matches TRBD2 (5 bases). Trimming cost V 4 bases and J 6 bases, with 12 bases left between them. Germline loops: CDR1 SQVTM, CDR2 ANQGSEA. This CDR3 region has 13 residues. This chain's CDR3 is CSVAGDDAGELFF. CDR3 nucleotide sequence: TGCAGCGTTGCCGGGGATGACGCCGGGGAGCTGTTTTTT.

Remarks on this clonotype: One end of the junction does not line up with germline, which may come from a read error. This sequence joins TRBV5-1 and TRBJ1-4; 7 bases match TRBD1. The length of the CDR3 is 13 residues. Germline V gene lookup returns CDR1 SGHRS and CDR2 YFSETQ. CDR3 in DNA: TGCGCCAGCAGCCAAGAACGGGACAGCGTGGGTCTTTTT. As protein: CASSQERDSVGLF.

There are a few counts of this clonotype. This sequence joins TRBV14 and TRBJ2-2, with D possibly matching TRBD2 (6 bases). The CDR3 has 15 residues. Looked up from germline, CDR1 is SGHDN and CDR2 is FVKESK. Trimming removed 0 bases at V and 4 bases at J, with 9 bases between. CDR3 in amino acids: CASSQERLGTGELFF. The CDR3 coding sequence is TGTGCCAGCAGCCAAGAACGACTAGGCACCGGGGAGCTGTTTTTT.

Ten or more counts support this clonotype. V and J are TRBV6-5 and TRBJ2-5; the match to TRBD1 covers 8 bases. Germline loops: CDR1 MNHEY, CDR2 SVGAGI. The CDR3 runs 14 residues. After removal of 5 bases from V and 5 bases from J, the junction contained 7 bases not matched to a gene. The CDR3, as DNA: TGTGCCAGCAGTCTGTTCCGGACAGGGGAGACCCAGTACTTC. Its translation: CASSLFRTGETQYF.

Many counts were recorded for this clonotype. The V gene is TRBV10-2, the J gene TRBJ1-2; no clear D gene. This CDR3 contains 12 residues. The germline V gene has CDR1 WSHSY and CDR2 SAAADI. V shed 4 bases and J shed 2 bases, with 5 bases lying between them. CDR3 in DNA: TGCGCCAGCAGTGGATTGAACTATGGCTACACCTTC. Translation gives CASSGLNYGYTF.

This clonotype has at least ten counts. CDR3 region: CASSEVQRGYYEQYF. CDR3 DNA: TGTGCCAGCAGTGAGGTCCAGCGGGGGTACTACGAGCAGTACTTC. J is TRBJ2-7 and V is TRBV2, with 8 bases lining up with TRBD2. The V segment lost 3 bases and the J segment 3 bases; nucleotides outside the gene matches: 7. The germline V gene has CDR1 SNHLY and CDR2 FYNNEI. This CDR3 spans 15 amino acids.

This rearrangement joins TRBV5-4 to TRBJ2-5; D possibly corresponds to TRBD2 (6 bases). The germline CDR1 and CDR2 sequences are SGHNT and YYREEE (reference sequence). This CDR3 spans 14 amino acids. V was clipped by 4 bases and J by 3 bases, with 13 bases between them. DNA for the CDR3: TGTGCCAGCAGCCCGGGGGACCGTAAAGAGACCCAGTACTTC. Protein sequence: CASSPGDRKETQYF.

This clonotype was seen a few times. The chain couples TRBV7-3 to TRBJ1-2; 7 bases fit TRBD1. Germline-derived CDR1 and CDR2 are SGHTA and FQGTGA. The J segment lost 4 bases and the V segment lost 5 bases, leaving 10 bases of the junction unmatched. The CDR3 has 15 residues. CDR3 sequence (DNA): TGTGCCAGCAGCCTATCGACAGGGAGTCCCTATGGCTACACCTTC. It specifies CASSLSTGSPYGYTF. The complete variable domain, with remaining parts taken from reference TRBV7-3 and TRBJ1-2, reads GAGVSQTPSNKVTEKGKYVELRCDPISGHTALYWYRQSLGQGPEFLIYFQGTGAADDSGLPNDRFFAVRPEGSVSTLKIQRTERGDSAVYLCASSLSTGSPYGYTFGSGTRLTVV.